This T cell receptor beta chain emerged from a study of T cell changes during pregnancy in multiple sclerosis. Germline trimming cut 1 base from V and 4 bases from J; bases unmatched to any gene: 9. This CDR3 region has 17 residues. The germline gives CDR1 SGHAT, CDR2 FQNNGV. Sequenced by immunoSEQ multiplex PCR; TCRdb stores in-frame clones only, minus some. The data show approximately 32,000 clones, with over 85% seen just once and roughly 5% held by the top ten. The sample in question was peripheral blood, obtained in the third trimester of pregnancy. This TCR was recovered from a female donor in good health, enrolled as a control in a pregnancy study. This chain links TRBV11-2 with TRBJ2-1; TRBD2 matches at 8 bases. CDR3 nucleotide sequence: TGTGCCAGCAGCTTAGGGTTAGCGGGAAACGCGTACAATGAGCAGTTCTTC. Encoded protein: CASSLGLAGNAYNEQFF.